The 2 T cell receptor beta chains below were found in one sample sequenced in a study of Ad26.COV2.S vaccination and SARS-CoV-2 variants. The method was immunoSEQ multiplex PCR; TCRdb's version includes in-frame clones alone and lacks a portion of them. Of fewer than 500,000 clones listed, roughly 89% were seen once; the top ten hold around 2.5%. Treatment meaning: roughly 20 received Ad26.COV2.S at low or high dose, single or two shots; a few received placebo; per-sample allocation not given. Sampling was done on day 63 after the first vaccine or placebo injection. The sample was peripheral blood, taken in a trial of Ad26.COV2.S vaccine versus placebo. These receptors came from a person between 18 and 65 years old who received the Ad26.COV2.S COVID-19 vaccine or a placebo.

This clone has a handful of counts. The chain recombines TRBV7-9 with TRBJ2-3; 7 bases are a match to TRBD1. Germline trimming cut 5 bases from V and 2 bases from J; bases unmatched to any gene: 16. Germline loops: CDR1 SEHNR, CDR2 FQNEAQ (reference sequence). The CDR3 contains 18 residues. The CDR3 DNA follows: TGTGCCAGCAGCCACCCGAACCCCTCCGGGACAGACACAGATACGCAGTATTTT. This translates into CASSHPNPSGTDTDTQYF.

J is TRBJ1-1 and V is TRBV5-1; TRBD1 matches at 7 bases. This CDR3 spans 13 amino acids. Germline values: CDR1 SGHRS, CDR2 YFSETQ. Trimming removed 8 bases from V and 5 bases from J; junction bases left unmatched: 9. The CDR3: CASDRDGWTEAFF. The CDR3 bases are TGCGCCAGTGACAGGGATGGTTGGACTGAAGCTTTCTTT.